This T cell receptor beta chain was sequenced in a study of blood T cell repertoires in COVID-19. Study as a whole: Sources were T cells, B-cell-depleted T cells, or PBMCs; the material itself was cDNA or gDNA.

As processed by the authors: Researchers report that nucleated cell counts were estimated from reference gene primer amplification. Sequencing was performed with immunoSEQ multiplex PCR; in TCRdb, only in-frame clones are kept and a portion is missing. That table gives V, J and clone size, and the DNA gave D and trimming. The sample carries approximately 250,000 clones, about 88% recorded once. The CDR3 sequence is 20 residues long. V lost 0 bases and J 0 bases, leaving 25 bases between the germline ends. Germline lookup yields CDR1 SGDLS and CDR2 YYNGEE. The sequencing input was peripheral blood. The V call is TRBV9, the J call TRBJ2-7, with D possibly being TRBD2 (6 bases). The receptor was isolated from a man aged 30-40 years with active or convalescent COVID-19. The CDR3 DNA is TGTGCCAGCAGCGTAGAAAGGAGGGCCGAACCCCCTCGGAACTCCTACGAGCAGTACTTC. It codes for CASSVERRAEPPRNSYEQYF.